Following are 31 T cell receptor beta chains from one sample sequenced in a study of beta chain features in type 1 diabetes. The sequenced template was cDNA made from the entire isolated RNA. Sequenced by immunoSEQ multiplex PCR; TCRdb stores in-frame clones only, minus some. The table lists under 150,000 clones, around 16% of them singletons, with around 2.5% in the top ten. These TCRs are of unknown antigen specificity. Findings of the study overall: Type 1 diabetes patients had TCRB CDR3s that were shorter (moderately but significantly so) in all four CD4+ subsets.

The sample taken for sequencing was central memory CD4+ T cells from blood. These receptors all come from a man aged 18 to 30 with type 1 diabetes.

This clone has a handful of counts. Sequence at one end of the junction differs from germline and may be a read error. The chain recombines TRBV18 with TRBJ2-1; 7 nucleotides line up with TRBD2. The germline V gene encodes CDR1 KGHSH and CDR2 LQKENI. This CDR3 region has 18 residues. The CDR3: CASAPRRSGIGGNNEQFF. The CDR3 region has the DNA TGTGCCAGCGCACCTCGCAGAAGCGGGATTGGGGGGAACAATGAGCAGTTCTTC. Combining the CDR3 with reference TRBV18 and TRBJ2-1 gives the whole variable domain NAGVMQNPRHLVRRRGQEARLRCSPMKGHSHVYWYRQLPEEGLKFMVYLQKENIIDESGMPKERFSAEFPKEGPSILRIQQVVRGDSAAYFCASAPRRSGIGGNNEQFFGPGTRLTVL.

This clone was observed a handful of times. The genes are TRBV6-5 and TRBJ2-5; 7 nucleotides line up with TRBD2. The CDR3 has 15 amino acids. J gave up 4 bases and V 6 bases, and 11 bases lay outside the gene matches. The germline V gene encodes CDR1 MNHEY and CDR2 SVGAGI. The CDR3 nucleotides read TGTGCCAGCAGCCTGCTAGGGCGGGAGCCAGAGACCCAGTACTTC. Its protein is CASSLLGREPETQYF.

This clone has more than one count but fewer than ten. The chain joins TRBV11-2 to TRBJ2-7; tentatively, D is TRBD2 (5 bases). V was pared by 3 bases and J by 0 bases, with 12 bases between. Germline loops: CDR1 SGHAT, CDR2 FQNNGV. CDR3 length equals 15 residues. The chain's CDR3 is CASSFSEGNSYEQYF. CDR3 nucleotides: TGTGCCAGCAGCTTTTCAGAGGGAAACTCCTACGAGCAGTACTTC.

The chain joins TRBV30 to TRBJ1-4; unclear D gene. Germline V lookup: CDR1 GTSNPN, CDR2 SVGIG (reference sequence). V was shortened by 0 bases and J by 0 bases, with 8 bases between the two germline ends. The CDR3 covers 15 residues. The CDR3 nucleotides are TGTGCCTGGAGTGTGGGGATTGCAACTAATGAAAAACTGTTTTTT. Translation gives CAWSVGIATNEKLFF.

This clone was observed a few times. The V call is TRBV18, the J call TRBJ2-7; no reliable D call. CDR3 length equals 16 residues. Per the germline V gene, CDR1 is KGHSH and CDR2 is LQKENI. Trimming took off 6 bases at V and 4 bases at J, with 22 bases between the two ends. CDR3 amino acids: CASSPSIIEVSYEQYF. As DNA, the CDR3 is TGTGCCAGCTCCCCATCTATTATCGAAGTGTCGTACGAGCAGTACTTC.

This clone came up a few times. The chain links TRBV18 to TRBJ2-7; D unresolved. The length of the CDR3 is 13 residues. V lost 0 bases, J lost 6 bases, and 9 bases lay in between. The V gene's germline CDR1 is KGHSH and CDR2 LQKENI. The CDR3 DNA follows: TGTGCCAGCTCACCACCGAATCCCGTCGAGCAGTACTTC. This translates into CASSPPNPVEQYF.

This clone was detected a few times. This CDR3 is also generated by other DNA sequences in the sample. This rearrangement joins TRBV7-2 to TRBJ2-1; D remains ambiguous. Trimming cost V 1 base and J 2 bases, with 6 bases left between them. This CDR3 has 14 amino acids. Germline V lookup: CDR1 SGHTA, CDR2 FQGNSA. CDR3 DNA: TGTGCCAGCAGCTTAGGGGCCGCCTACAATGAGCAGTTCTTC. Translation gives CASSLGAAYNEQFF.

This clone was counted between two and nine times. The J gene is TRBJ2-7, the V gene TRBV27, with D possibly being TRBD1 (5 bases). V lost 5 bases and J 3 bases, leaving 11 bases between the germline ends. Germline values: CDR1 MNHEY, CDR2 SMNVEV (reference sequence). This CDR3 region has 13 residues. CDR3 sequence reads: CASSPVRGYEQYF. CDR3 nucleotide sequence: TGTGCCAGCAGTCCCGTAAGGGGCTACGAGCAGTACTTC.

The V gene is TRBV7-9, the J gene TRBJ2-7, with unresolved D. This CDR3 is 18 amino acids long. Germline CDR1 is SEHNR and CDR2 is FQNEAQ (reference sequence). Trimming took off 5 bases at V and 1 base at J, with 24 bases between the two ends. CDR3: CASSPFGQPLQSSYEQYF. Written as DNA, the CDR3 is TGTGCCAGCAGCCCTTTTGGTCAGCCGCTACAGTCTTCCTACGAGCAGTACTTC.

The gene calls are TRBV5-4 and TRBJ1-5; 7 bases are a match to TRBD1. J was trimmed by 5 bases and V by 4 bases; bases with no gene match: 3. Germline CDR1 and CDR2: SGHNT and YYREEE (reference sequence). The CDR3 spans 13 residues. In nucleotides, the CDR3 is TGTGCCAGCAGCGCTGACAGGGATCAGCCCCAGCATTTT. Translated, it gives CASSADRDQPQHF.

This clone has only a few counts. The chain recombines TRBV25-1 with TRBJ2-1; 10 bases line up with TRBD2. Germline V CDR1 and CDR2: MGHDK, SYGVNS. The length of the CDR3 is 14 residues. The V segment lost 4 bases and the J segment 3 bases; nucleotides outside the gene matches: 0. The CDR3: CASSASGSYNEQFF. In DNA, the CDR3 is TGTGCCAGCAGTGCTAGCGGGAGCTACAATGAGCAGTTCTTC.

This clone was seen only a few times. The V and J genes are TRBV7-2 and TRBJ2-7, with D perhaps matching TRBD2 (5 bases). Trimming took 2 bases from V and 4 from J, leaving 21 bases between them. Per the germline V gene, CDR1 is SGHTA and CDR2 is FQGNSA. The CDR3 contains 17 residues. Here the CDR3 reads CASSLQGRPTSGYEQYF. The CDR3 DNA follows: TGTGCCAGCAGCTTACAAGGTCGCCCTACAAGCGGTTACGAGCAGTACTTC.

The V call is TRBV15, the J call TRBJ2-7; maybe TRBD1 (6 bases). The CDR3 covers 16 residues. Germline loops: CDR1 LNHNV, CDR2 YYDKDF (reference sequence). Trimming left V 3 bases short and J 2 bases short, with 17 bases between. CDR3 in amino acids: CATSSRDTYTTYEQYF. The CDR3 coding sequence is TGTGCCACCAGCAGCCGGGACACCTATACGACCTACGAGCAGTACTTC. Using reference TRBV15 and TRBJ2-7 for the parts outside the CDR3, the full variable domain is DAMVIQNPRYQVTQFGKPVTLSCSQTLNHNVMYWYQQKSSQAPKLLFHYYDKDFNNEADTPDNFQSRRPNTSFCFLDIRSPGLGDTAMYLCATSSRDTYTTYEQYFGPGTRLTVT.

This clone showed up many times. V usage is TRBV5-1 and J usage is TRBJ2-1; D ambiguous. Trimming removed 4 bases at V and 2 bases at J, with 7 bases between. CDR1 SGHRS and CDR2 YFSETQ come from the germline V gene. The CDR3 has 13 residues. For the CDR3, the DNA is TGCGCCAGCAGCACGGGTACCTACAATGAGCAGTTCTTC. It translates to CASSTGTYNEQFF.

The rearrangement joins TRBV5-1 to TRBJ1-2; no definite D call. CDR3 length: 14 amino acids. V dropped 0 bases and J dropped 5 bases, with 11 bases sitting between them. Germline loops: CDR1 SGHRS, CDR2 YFSETQ. The CDR3 region is CASSLGPPGYGYTF. CDR3 DNA sequence: TGCGCCAGCAGCTTGGGTCCCCCGGGGTATGGCTACACCTTC.

This clone has more than one count but fewer than ten. This probably arose from a read error, given a far larger clone one base away. In the same sample, other DNA sequences code for this CDR3. The chain joins TRBV30 to TRBJ2-3; TRBD2 matches 11 bases. V gave up 0 bases and J gave up 14 bases; unmatched junction bases: 4. The CDR3 has 12 amino acids. Germline V lookup: CDR1 GTSNPN, CDR2 SVGIG (reference sequence). The DNA for the CDR3 is TGTGCCTGGAGTGTACTAGCGGGAGTGCGGTATTTT. It is translated as CAWSVLAGVRYF.

A few counts support this clone. A much larger clone lies a single base off, so this may be a read error. The chain is built from TRBV6-5 and TRBJ2-4; D ambiguous. V lost 4 bases and J lost 5, with 3 bases in between. Looked up from germline, CDR1 is MNHEY and CDR2 is SVGAGI. The CDR3 extends over 11 amino acids. The CDR3 nucleotides are TGTGCCAGCAGTTCCGAAAACATTCAGTACTTC. It translates to CASSSENIQYF.

This clone appeared a few times. J is TRBJ2-3 and V is TRBV6-5, with TRBD2 matching over 7 bases. CDR1 and CDR2 from the germline V gene are MNHEY and SVGAGI. CDR3 length equals 11 residues. V lost 7 bases and J lost 5; bases outside the gene matches: 0. The CDR3 loop reads CASKRGDTQYF. DNA for the CDR3: TGTGCCAGCAAGCGGGGAGATACGCAGTATTTT.

The gene calls are TRBV7-9 and TRBJ1-5, with D uncertain. The CDR3 has 13 residues. Trimming took off 2 bases at V and 3 bases at J, with 5 bases between the two ends. Germline assignment: CDR1 SEHNR and CDR2 FQNEAQ (reference sequence). The CDR3 sequence: CASSLTFNQPQHF. CDR3 bases: TGTGCCAGCAGCTTAACCTTCAATCAGCCCCAGCATTTT.

This clone was detected only a few times. The V call is TRBV6-1, the J call TRBJ2-3, with D perhaps TRBD1 or TRBD2 (5 bases each). This CDR3 comprises 14 residues. The V gene's germline CDR1 is MNHNS and CDR2 SASEGT. Trimming removed 6 bases from V and 2 bases from J, with 12 bases in between. CDR3 in amino acids: CASRPPGPTDTQYF. CDR3 DNA: TGTGCCAGCAGACCGCCGGGACCCACAGATACGCAGTATTTT.

About this clone: The same CDR3 is also encoded by other DNA sequences in this sample. CDR3 loop: CASSLTGTVNTEAFF. In DNA, the CDR3 is TGCGCCAGCAGCTTGACCGGGACCGTGAACACTGAAGCTTTCTTT. This chain uses TRBV5-1 with TRBJ1-1; D might be TRBD1 (5 bases). The germline gives CDR1 SGHRS, CDR2 YFSETQ. CDR3 size: 15 residues. Trimming took off 1 base at V and 0 bases at J, with 10 bases between the two ends.

This clone was seen ten or more times. The chain carries TRBV7-2 and TRBJ1-1; D remains unclear. Germline V CDR1 and CDR2: SGHTA, FQGNSA. The CDR3 consists of 11 residues. Deletions cut 7 bases from V and 3 bases from J, with 6 bases between. CDR3 protein: CASKADTEAFF. The CDR3 bases are TGTGCCAGCAAAGCTGACACTGAAGCTTTCTTT. Full variable domain (remainder filled in from reference TRBV7-2 and TRBJ1-1): GAGVSQSPSNKVTEKGKDVELRCDPISGHTALYWYRQSLGQGLEFLIYFQGNSAPDKSGLPSDRFSAERTGGSVSTLTIQRTQQEDSAVYLCASKADTEAFFGQGTRLTVV.

In its sample, this clone was seen a few times. This chain links TRBV5-1 with TRBJ2-1; 10 bases line up with TRBD2. This CDR3 spans 16 amino acids. Trimming took 2 bases from V and 4 from J; bases not matched to a gene: 6. Germline V gives CDR1 SGHRS, CDR2 YFSETQ. The CDR3: CASSFLPSGSYNEQFF. The CDR3 bases are TGCGCCAGCAGCTTCCTCCCTAGCGGGAGTTACAATGAGCAGTTCTTC. Full variable domain (missing parts from reference TRBV5-1 and TRBJ2-1): KAGVTQTPRYLIKTRGQQVTLSCSPISGHRSVSWYQQTPGQGLQFLFEYFSETQRNKGNFPGRFSGRQFSNSRSEMNVSTLELGDSALYLCASSFLPSGSYNEQFFGPGTRLTVL.

V is TRBV5-1 and J is TRBJ2-1, with unresolved D. V was pared by 4 bases and J by 14 bases, with 19 bases between. The CDR3 is made up of 13 amino acids. The germline V gene has CDR1 SGHRS and CDR2 YFSETQ. CDR3 residues: CASSPQWASPEFF. The CDR3 DNA follows: TGCGCCAGCAGCCCCCAGTGGGCCTCACCTGAGTTCTTC.

The CDR3 DNA follows: TGTGCCAGCAGCTTAGTTGTCGGGAACACCGGGGAGCTGTTTTTT. Amino acids: CASSLVVGNTGELFF. The chain recombines TRBV7-2 with TRBJ2-2, with D unresolved. Germline V lookup: CDR1 SGHTA, CDR2 FQGNSA. Trimming stripped 1 base from V and 1 base from J, with 7 bases between. This CDR3 has 15 residues.

The chain combines TRBV11-2 with TRBJ2-5; D gene ambiguous. Between the trimmed V and J ends, which lost 3 bases and 2 bases, there was a span of 10 bases. The CDR3 sequence is 14 residues long. The germline CDR1 and CDR2 sequences are SGHAT and FQNNGV. The CDR3 DNA reads as TGTGCCAGCAGCTTGGCACAGAGACAAGAGACCCAGTACTTC. It is translated as CASSLAQRQETQYF.

V and J are TRBV7-2 and TRBJ2-5; D remains ambiguous. Trimming shortened V by 5 bases and J by 0 bases, and 7 bases separated the two germline ends. CDR1 SGHTA and CDR2 FQGNSA come from the germline V gene. The CDR3 length is 13 residues. The CDR3 protein is CASSMGNQETQYF. For the CDR3, the DNA is TGTGCCAGCAGCATGGGTAACCAAGAGACCCAGTACTTC.

The rearrangement uses TRBV10-3 and TRBJ2-7, with D possibly being TRBD1 (6 bases). CDR1 and CDR2 from the germline V gene are ENHRY and SYGVKD. The ends were cut back, 7 bases at V and 4 bases at J, with 14 bases in the middle. The CDR3 is 13 residues long. The CDR3 is CAINSDRGYEQYF. The CDR3 region has the DNA TGTGCCATCAACTCGGACAGAGGGTACGAGCAGTACTTC.

The chain employs TRBV4-2 and TRBJ2-7, with D unresolved. Trimming took 0 bases from V and 2 from J, leaving 5 bases between them. Germline V lookup: CDR1 LGHNA, CDR2 YNFKEQ. The length of the CDR3 is 13 residues. CDR3 amino acids: CASSQDETYEQYF. The CDR3 nucleotides are TGTGCCAGCAGCCAAGATGAGACCTACGAGCAGTACTTC.

This clone was observed many times. This chain uses TRBV6-6 with TRBJ2-6; D unclear. Trimming removed 6 bases from V and 6 bases from J, with 15 bases in between. The CDR3 runs to 15 residues. In germline, CDR1 is MNHNY, CDR2 SVGAGI (reference sequence). CDR3: CASSPRASEANVLTF. The CDR3 nucleotides read TGTGCCAGCAGCCCCAGAGCCTCCGAGGCCAACGTCCTGACTTTC.

This clone showed up many times. The CDR3 reads CSSGGTGGPDTQYF. CDR3 in DNA: TGCAGCTCCGGTGGGACAGGGGGACCAGATACGCAGTATTTT. This rearrangement joins TRBV29-1 to TRBJ2-3; the match to TRBD1 covers 11 bases. J gave up 4 bases and V 8 bases, and 8 bases lay outside the gene matches. This CDR3 contains 14 residues. Germline loops: CDR1 SQVTM, CDR2 ANQGSEA.